The clone carrying this TCR beta chain was detected a few times. This entry is derived from a study of T cell responses to AZD1222 COVID-19 vaccine. Assay used: immunoSEQ multiplex PCR; TCRdb lists only in-frame clones, some missing. The sample includes approximately 140,000 clones, roughly 80% of them seen just once. Germline CDR1 reads SEHNR; CDR2 reads FQNEAQ (reference sequence). V lost 6 bases and J lost 8; bases outside the gene matches: 16. The CDR3 is 17 residues long. Sample: peripheral blood, taken on day 0 of MenACWY control vaccination. The J gene is TRBJ2-4, the V gene TRBV7-9, with 10 bases lining up with TRBD2. This receptor was identified in an adult in good health. The DNA of the CDR3 is TGTGCCAGCAGTTTCAAATCGGCTAGCGGGGGCGGGGACATTCAGTACTTC. It translates to CASSFKSASGGGDIQYF.